This T cell receptor beta chain was captured in a study of high-grade serous ovarian cancer treatment subgroups. Germline V gene sequence: CDR1 SNHLY, CDR2 FYNNEI. The ends were cut back, 4 bases at V and 0 bases at J, with 11 bases in the middle. This CDR3 has 15 amino acids. Study-wide results and caveats: CDR1 and CDR2 were left unanalyzed; analyses focused on CDR3.

This clone was observed a single time. Its cognate antigen is unknown. Tumor samples were taken before definitive surgery or chemotherapy. This table comes from immunoSEQ multiplex PCR, and its TCRdb copy is limited to in-frame clones, with some not included. The sample yields around 7,000 clones, about 79% seen once. This clonotype was sampled from a human donor with high-grade serous ovarian cancer. The V call is TRBV2, the J call TRBJ2-3, with TRBD2 as a possible D gene (5 bases). The sample consisted of tumor tissue. CDR3 DNA sequence: TGTGCCAGCAGTGCTGATGGGAGTAGCACAGATACGCAGTATTTT. This translates into CASSADGSSTDTQYF.